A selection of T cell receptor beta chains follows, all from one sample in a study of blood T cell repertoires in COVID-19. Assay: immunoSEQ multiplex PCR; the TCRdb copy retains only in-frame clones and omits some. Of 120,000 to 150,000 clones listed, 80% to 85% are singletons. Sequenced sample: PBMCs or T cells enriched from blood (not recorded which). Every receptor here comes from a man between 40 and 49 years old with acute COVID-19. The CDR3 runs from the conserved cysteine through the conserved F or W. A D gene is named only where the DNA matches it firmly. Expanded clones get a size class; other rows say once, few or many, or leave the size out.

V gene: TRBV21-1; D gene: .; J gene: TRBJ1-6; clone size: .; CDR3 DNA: TGTGCCAGCAGGAGCAGGACAGGGGATTCACCCCTCCACTTT; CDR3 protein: CASRSRTGDSPLHF
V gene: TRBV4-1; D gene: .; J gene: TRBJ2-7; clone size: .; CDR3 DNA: TGCGCCAGCAGCGTCCTCCCCGGGGGACAGCACTACGAGCAGTACTTC; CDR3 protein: CASSVLPGGQHYEQYF
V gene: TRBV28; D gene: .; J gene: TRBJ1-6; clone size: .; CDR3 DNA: TGTGCCAGCAGTTCCCACCAGGGCAGGAATTCACCCCTCCACTTT; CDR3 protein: CASSSHQGRNSPLHF
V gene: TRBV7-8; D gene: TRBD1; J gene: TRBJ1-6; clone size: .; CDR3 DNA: TGTGCCAGCAGCTTAGGACAGGGTGATTCACCCCTCCACTTT; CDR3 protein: CASSLGQGDSPLHF
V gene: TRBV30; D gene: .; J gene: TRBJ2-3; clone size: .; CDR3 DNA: TGTGCCTGGAGGCCAACTTCGGTTACGCAGTATTTT; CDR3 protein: CAWRPTSVTQYF
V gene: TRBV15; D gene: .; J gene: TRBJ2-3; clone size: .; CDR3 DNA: TGTGCCACCCCCCGGGAAGGAGTCACAGATACGCAGTATTTT; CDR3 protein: CATPREGVTDTQYF
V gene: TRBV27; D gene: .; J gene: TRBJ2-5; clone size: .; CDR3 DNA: TGTGCCAGCAGTTTAGGGGACAACCCCAGGGAGACCCAGTACTTC; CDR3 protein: CASSLGDNPRETQYF
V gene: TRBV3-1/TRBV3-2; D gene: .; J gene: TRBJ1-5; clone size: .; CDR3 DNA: TGTGCCAGGATATATCGGAGGGCTCAGCCCCAGCATTTT; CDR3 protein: CARIYRRAQPQHF
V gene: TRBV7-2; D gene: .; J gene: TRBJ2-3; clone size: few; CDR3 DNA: TGTGCCAGCAGCCTCGTCGGAAGGGGCCCATATCCAGATACGCAGTATTTT; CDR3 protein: CASSLVGRGPYPDTQYF
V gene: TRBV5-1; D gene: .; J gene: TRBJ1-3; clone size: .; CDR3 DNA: TGCGCCAGCAGCTTGGCCTCGGGAAACACCATATATTTT; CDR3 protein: CASSLASGNTIYF
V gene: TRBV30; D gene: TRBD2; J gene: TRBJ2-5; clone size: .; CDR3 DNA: TGTGCCTGGAGTAAAGGACTAGCGATAAAAGAGACCCAGTACTTC; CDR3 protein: CAWSKGLAIKETQYF
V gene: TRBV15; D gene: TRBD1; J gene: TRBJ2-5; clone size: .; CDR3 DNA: TGTGCCACCAGCAGAGGGACAGGGGGCCTTGGCGTCCAAGAGACCCAGTACTTC; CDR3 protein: CATSRGTGGLGVQETQYF
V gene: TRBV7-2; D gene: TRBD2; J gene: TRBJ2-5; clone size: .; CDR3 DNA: TGTGCCAGCAGTCGGGACTATCAAGAGACCCAGTACTTC; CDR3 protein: CASSRDYQETQYF
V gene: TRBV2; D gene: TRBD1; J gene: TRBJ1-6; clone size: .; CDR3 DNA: TGTGCCAGCAGGGCGACAGGGACTAATTCACCCCTCCACTTT; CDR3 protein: CASRATGTNSPLHF
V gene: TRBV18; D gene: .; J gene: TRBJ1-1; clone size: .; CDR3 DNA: TGTGCCAGCTCACCAATTAATCTAGAGAACACTGAAGCTTTCTTT; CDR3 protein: CASSPINLENTEAFF
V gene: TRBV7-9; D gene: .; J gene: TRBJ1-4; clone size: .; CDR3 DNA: TGTGCCAGCAGCCCTAGGGGGGAAAAACTGTTTTTT; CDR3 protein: CASSPRGEKLFF